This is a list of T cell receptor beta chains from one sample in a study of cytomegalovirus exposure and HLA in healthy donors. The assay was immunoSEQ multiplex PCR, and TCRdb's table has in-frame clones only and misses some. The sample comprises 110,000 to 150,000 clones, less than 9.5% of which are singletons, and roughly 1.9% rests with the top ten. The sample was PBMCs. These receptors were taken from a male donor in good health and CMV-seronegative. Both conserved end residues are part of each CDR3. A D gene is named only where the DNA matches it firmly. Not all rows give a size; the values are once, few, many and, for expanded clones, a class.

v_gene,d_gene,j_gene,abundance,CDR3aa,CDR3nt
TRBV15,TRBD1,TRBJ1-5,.,CATEDRRYRNQPQHF,TGTGCCACCGAGGACAGGCGGTATCGCAATCAGCCCCAGCATTTT
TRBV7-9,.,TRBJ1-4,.,CASSLAAGEKLFF,TGTGCCAGCAGCTTAGCGGCAGGTGAAAAACTGTTTTTT
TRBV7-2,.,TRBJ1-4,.,CASSSPRVGSEKLFF,TGTGCCAGCAGCTCACCACGGGTGGGGAGTGAAAAACTGTTTTTT
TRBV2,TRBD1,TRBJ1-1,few,CASALRDRGNTEAFF,TGTGCCAGCGCCTTGAGGGACAGGGGGAACACTGAAGCTTTCTTT
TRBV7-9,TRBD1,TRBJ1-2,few,CASSLSHRGANYGYTF,TGTGCCAGCAGCTTATCCCACAGGGGTGCTAACTATGGCTACACCTTC
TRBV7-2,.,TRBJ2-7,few,CASSLDGSTGQYF,TGTGCCAGCAGCTTAGACGGATCCACGGGGCAGTACTTC
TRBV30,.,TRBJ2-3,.,CAWSVPSVGTDTQYF,TGTGCCTGGAGTGTGCCCAGCGTGGGCACAGATACGCAGTATTTT
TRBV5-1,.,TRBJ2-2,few,CASSLEIQGAGELFF,TGCGCCAGCAGCTTGGAGATCCAGGGTGCAGGGGAGCTGTTTTTT
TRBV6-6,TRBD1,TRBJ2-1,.,CASTGQVSSYNEQFF,TGTGCCAGCACCGGACAGGTCAGCTCCTACAATGAGCAGTTCTTC
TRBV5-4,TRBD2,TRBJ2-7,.,CASSLTPGTSGSEQYF,TGTGCCAGCAGCCTGACCCCCGGGACTAGCGGGAGCGAGCAGTACTTC
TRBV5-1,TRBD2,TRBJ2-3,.,CASSWGGAGDRTDTQYF,TGCGCCAGCAGCTGGGGTGGAGCGGGGGATCGCACAGATACGCAGTATTTT
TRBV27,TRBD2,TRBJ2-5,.,CASSSGLAGVMETQYF,TGTGCCAGCAGTTCGGGACTAGCGGGAGTTATGGAGACCCAGTACTTC
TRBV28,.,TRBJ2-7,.,CASSLYAAEQYF,TGTGCCAGCAGTTTATATGCGGCCGAGCAGTACTTC
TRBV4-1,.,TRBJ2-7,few,CASSRIAQGLGSEQYF,TGCGCCAGCAGCCGAATCGCCCAGGGTTTAGGCTCCGAGCAGTACTTC
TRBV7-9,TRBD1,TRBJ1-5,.,CASSPWTGNSNQPQHF,TGTGCCAGCAGCCCATGGACAGGGAACAGCAATCAGCCCCAGCATTTT
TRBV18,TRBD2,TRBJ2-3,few,CASSQLAGATTSTDTQYF,TGTGCCAGCTCACAGCTAGCGGGGGCGACTACTAGCACAGATACGCAGTATTTT
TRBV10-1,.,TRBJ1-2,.,CASQVGGHNDYGYTF,TGCGCCAGCCAGGTGGGAGGGCACAATGACTATGGCTACACCTTC
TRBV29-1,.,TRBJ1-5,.,CSVGGGGIHQPQHF,TGCAGCGTTGGGGGAGGGGGTATCCATCAGCCCCAGCATTTT
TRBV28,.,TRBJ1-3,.,CASRSGSSGNTIYF,TGTGCCAGCAGATCCGGTAGCTCTGGAAACACCATATATTTT
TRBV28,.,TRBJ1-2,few,CASSPAKVLYGYTF,TGTGCCAGCAGTCCTGCGAAAGTTCTCTATGGCTACACCTTC
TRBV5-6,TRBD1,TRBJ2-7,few,CASSPGRQGSDEQYF,TGTGCCAGCAGCCCGGGCAGACAGGGATCTGACGAGCAGTACTTC
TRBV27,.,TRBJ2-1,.,CASSHLLDNEQFF,TGTGCCAGCAGCCACTTACTCGACAATGAGCAGTTCTTC
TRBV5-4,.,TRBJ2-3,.,CASSPRQGLPHTQYF,TGTGCCAGCAGCCCAAGACAAGGCCTTCCCCATACGCAGTATTTT
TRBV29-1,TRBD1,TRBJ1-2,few,CSVEESWTGDAYGYTF,TGCAGCGTTGAAGAATCCTGGACAGGGGATGCCTATGGCTACACCTTC
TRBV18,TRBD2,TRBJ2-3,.,CASSTGLAGVDTQYF,TGTGCCAGCTCAACGGGACTAGCGGGAGTAGATACGCAGTATTTT
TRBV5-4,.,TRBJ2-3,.,CASSLGQLEPDTQYF,TGTGCCAGCAGCTTGGGCCAGCTAGAACCAGATACGCAGTATTTT
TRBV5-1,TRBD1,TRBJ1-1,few,CAGSLERQGVAFF,TGCGCCGGCAGCTTGGAGCGACAGGGGGTGGCTTTCTTT
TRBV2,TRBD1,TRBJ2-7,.,CASSPPGTGFYGYEQYF,TGTGCCAGCAGCCCCCCCGGGACAGGGTTTTATGGGTACGAGCAGTACTTC
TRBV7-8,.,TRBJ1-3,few,CASSLERLSSGNTIYF,TGTGCCAGCAGCTTAGAACGACTGAGCTCTGGAAACACCATATATTTT
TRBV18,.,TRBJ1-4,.,CASSPVRTTLEYEKLFF,TGTGCCAGCTCACCCGTTCGGACAACTTTAGAATATGAAAAACTGTTTTTT
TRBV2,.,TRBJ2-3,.,CASNFETTDTQYF,TGTGCTAGCAATTTCGAGACAACAGATACGCAGTATTTT
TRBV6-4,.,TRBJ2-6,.,CASSDKGRSSGANVLTF,TGTGCCAGCAGTGATAAAGGCCGGAGCTCTGGGGCCAACGTCCTGACTTTC
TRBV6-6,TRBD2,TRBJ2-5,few,CASSYPGTSIETQYF,TGTGCCAGCAGTTATCCCGGGACTAGTATTGAGACCCAGTACTTC
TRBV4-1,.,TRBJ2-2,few,CASSQDNRAGTGELFF,TGCGCCAGCAGCCAAGACAACAGGGCTGGCACCGGGGAGCTGTTTTTT
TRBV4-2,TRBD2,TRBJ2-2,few,CASSRTSGSGRGGELFF,TGTGCCAGCAGCAGGACGAGTGGTAGCGGGAGGGGCGGGGAGCTGTTTTTT
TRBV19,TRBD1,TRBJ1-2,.,CASNRQGTLNYGYTF,TGTGCCAGTAACCGACAGGGGACCCTCAACTATGGCTACACCTTC
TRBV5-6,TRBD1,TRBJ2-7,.,CASSFRDRESYEQYF,TGTGCCAGCAGCTTTCGGGACAGGGAATCCTACGAGCAGTACTTC
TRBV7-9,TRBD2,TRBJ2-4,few,CASSSQTSVAKNIQYF,TGTGCCAGCAGCTCCCAGACTAGCGTGGCCAAAAACATTCAGTACTTC
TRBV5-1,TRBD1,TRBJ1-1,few,CASSLVGTGMNTEAFF,TGCGCCAGCAGCTTGGTCGGGACAGGGATGAACACTGAAGCTTTCTTT
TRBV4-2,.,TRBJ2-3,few,CASSQDSLTDTQYF,TGTGCCAGCAGCCAAGATAGCCTCACAGATACGCAGTATTTT
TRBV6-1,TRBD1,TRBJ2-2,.,CASSEATGGRTGELFF,TGTGCCAGCAGTGAGGCGACAGGGGGCCGGACCGGGGAGCTGTTTTTT
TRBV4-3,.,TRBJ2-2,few,CASSRPSGEEVGPGELFF,TGCGCCAGCAGCCGTCCCTCGGGGGAGGAAGTAGGCCCCGGGGAGCTGTTTTTT
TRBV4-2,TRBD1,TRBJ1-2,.,CASSQTGTGTDYGYTF,TGTGCCAGCAGCCAAACCGGGACAGGGACAGACTATGGCTACACCTTC
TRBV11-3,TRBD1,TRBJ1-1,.,CASSLGTGGAESEAFF,TGTGCCAGCAGCTTGGGGACAGGGGGCGCCGAATCTGAAGCTTTCTTT
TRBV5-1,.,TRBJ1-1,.,CASSIHLMNTEAFF,TGCGCCAGCAGCATACACCTTATGAACACTGAAGCTTTCTTT
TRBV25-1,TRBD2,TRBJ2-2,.,CASSEGEGSNTGELFF,TGTGCCAGCAGTGAAGGGGAGGGGTCGAACACCGGGGAGCTGTTTTTT
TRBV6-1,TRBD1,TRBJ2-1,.,CASSGQGKNEQFF,TGTGCCAGCAGTGGACAGGGGAAGAATGAGCAGTTCTTC